The 30 T cell receptor beta chains in this list originate from one sample, sequenced in a study of blood T cell repertoires in COVID-19. Only in-frame clones appear in the TCRdb table, and some are missing; sequencing was by immunoSEQ multiplex PCR. The table records about 250,000 clones, around 85% of them present only once. Specimen: peripheral blood. These receptors all come from a man at least 80 years old with acute or convalescent COVID-19.

The J gene is TRBJ2-2, the V gene TRBV24-1, with TRBD1 identical over 9 bases. CDR3 size: 17 residues. V lost 4 bases and J lost 3; bases outside the gene matches: 8. CDR1 and CDR2 (germline): KGHDR, SFDVKD. The CDR3 nucleotides are TGTGCCACCAGTGACCGTGGACAGGGGTTAGACACCGGGGAGCTGTTTTTT. The encoded protein is CATSDRGQGLDTGELFF.

A single count supports this clone. V gene TRBV5-8 combines with J gene TRBJ1-5; D unclear. The germline V and J ends were trimmed by 4 bases and 0 bases, with 8 bases remaining between them. CDR1 is SGHTS and CDR2 is YDEGEE in the germline V gene. CDR3 length: 14 residues. The CDR3 DNA sequence: TGTGCCAGCAGCCCGAGTTATAGCAATCAGCCCCAGCATTTT. It yields the protein CASSPSYSNQPQHF.

The chain joins TRBV28 to TRBJ1-2, with 9 bases identical to TRBD1. Losses at the gene ends were 5 bases for V and 1 base for J; bases not matched to a gene: 5. Germline CDR1 is MDHEN and CDR2 is SYDVKM. CDR3 length equals 15 residues. The CDR3 reads CASSRPDRGNYGYTF. As DNA, the CDR3 is TGTGCCAGCAGTCGACCGGACAGGGGTAACTATGGCTACACCTTC.

J is TRBJ2-7 and V is TRBV27; D perhaps matches TRBD1 (6 bases). Germline loops: CDR1 MNHEY, CDR2 SMNVEV (reference sequence). This CDR3 has 15 residues. V lost 2 bases to trimming and J lost 3 bases, with 14 bases between them. The CDR3: CASSLRPLGGYEQYF. As DNA, the CDR3 is TGTGCCAGCAGTTTACGTCCATTAGGGGGCTACGAGCAGTACTTC.

This chain uses TRBV5-1 with TRBJ2-1; the match to TRBD2 covers 9 bases. V shed 4 bases, J shed 6 bases, and the junction held 8 bases outside the gene matches. Germline V gene sequence: CDR1 SGHRS, CDR2 YFSETQ. This CDR3 spans 15 amino acids. The DNA for the CDR3 is TGCGCCAGCAGCGCAGCGGGACTAGCTAGCAATGAGCAGTTCTTC. The encoded protein is CASSAAGLASNEQFF. The complete variable domain, with remaining parts taken from reference TRBV5-1 and TRBJ2-1, reads KAGVTQTPRYLIKTRGQQVTLSCSPISGHRSVSWYQQTPGQGLQFLFEYFSETQRNKGNFPGRFSGRQFSNSRSEMNVSTLELGDSALYLCASSAAGLASNEQFFGPGTRLTVL.

The chain couples TRBV7-9 to TRBJ2-5; 10 bases align to TRBD1. The CDR3 extends over 16 amino acids. CDR1 and CDR2 (germline): SEHNR, FQNEAQ (reference sequence). Trimming cost V 5 bases and J 4 bases; bases outside gene matches: 10. Written as DNA, the CDR3 is TGTGCCAGCAGCCACAGACAGGGGGCGACGCGAGAGACCCAGTACTTC. The encoded protein is CASSHRQGATRETQYF. The full variable domain, its missing parts supplied by reference TRBV7-9 and TRBJ2-5, is DTGVSQNPRHKITKRGQNVTFRCDPISEHNRLYWYRQTLGQGPEFLTYFQNEAQLEKSRLLSDRFSAERPKGSFSTLEIQRTEQGDSAMYLCASSHRQGATRETQYFGPGTRLLVL.

CDR3 bases: TGTGCCAGCAGCCAAGACTACCTAATGAACACCGGGGAGCTGTTTTTT. Its translation: CASSQDYLMNTGELFF. The gene calls are TRBV3-1 (or the pseudogene TRBV3-2) and TRBJ2-2; the D is unclear. The V end lost 0 bases, the J end lost 1 base, and 9 bases lay between the germline ends. Germline V CDR1 and CDR2: LGHDT, YNNKEL (reference sequence). The CDR3 spans 16 residues.

CDR3 sequence: CASSIDRAREQYF. The CDR3, as DNA: TGTGCCAGCAGCATTGACAGGGCGCGCGAGCAGTACTTC. The V and J genes are TRBV7-2 and TRBJ2-7, with TRBD1 matching 7 bases. The V segment lost 5 bases and the J segment 6 bases; nucleotides outside the gene matches: 7. Germline V gene data show CDR1 as SGHTA and CDR2 as FQGNSA. This CDR3 is 13 amino acids long.

About this clone: An end of the junction does not agree with germline; a read error may underlie this. The J gene is TRBJ1-1, the V gene TRBV12-3 or TRBV12-4; 7 positions match TRBD1. The CDR3 runs to 13 residues. In nucleotides, the CDR3 is TGTGCCGGCAGAGTTGGGACAGACACTGAAGCTTTCTTT. Encoded protein: CAGRVGTDTEAFF.

This clone has only one observation. The chain links TRBV28 to TRBJ1-6, with D possibly TRBD1 on 6 matching bases. The CDR3 totals 17 residues. CDR1 and CDR2 (germline): MDHEN, SYDVKM. V lost 5 bases, J lost 6 bases, and 20 bases lay in between. The CDR3 loop reads CASSLLSQGWVNSPLHF. DNA for the CDR3: TGTGCCAGCAGTCTACTCTCACAGGGATGGGTTAATTCACCCCTCCACTTT.

This chain joins TRBV11-2 and TRBJ2-5; D unclear. This CDR3 has 15 amino acids. V gave up 5 bases and J gave up 0 bases, with 13 bases separating them. Looked up from germline, CDR1 is SGHAT and CDR2 is FQNNGV. CDR3 loop: CASSPVRANQETQYF. CDR3 sequence (DNA): TGTGCCAGCAGCCCCGTTCGAGCGAACCAAGAGACCCAGTACTTC.

This chain uses TRBV24-1 with TRBJ2-2; possibly TRBD1 for D (6 bases). Germline assignment: CDR1 KGHDR and CDR2 SFDVKD. This CDR3 spans 16 amino acids. V gave up 2 bases and J gave up 2 bases, with 11 bases separating them. CDR3 sequence: CATSDSGTRNTGELFF. CDR3 DNA sequence: TGTGCCACCAGTGATTCCGGGACAAGAAACACCGGGGAGCTGTTTTTT.

The chain uses TRBV6-1 and TRBJ1-1; 10 bases align to TRBD1. V dropped 0 bases and J dropped 6; count of bases not matched to a gene: 4. The germline gives CDR1 MNHNS, CDR2 SASEGT. There are 15 residues in the CDR3. In nucleotides, the CDR3 is TGTGCCAGCAGTGAAGCGGGCGGGACAGGGGCTGAAGCTTTCTTT. Encoded protein: CASSEAGGTGAEAFF.

This chain uses TRBV5-1 with TRBJ2-7; 7 nucleotides align to TRBD1. Per the germline V gene, CDR1 is SGHRS and CDR2 is YFSETQ. The CDR3 loop spans 13 amino acids. With V trimmed by 4 bases and J by 5 bases, 6 bases remained unmatched. For the CDR3, the DNA is TGCGCCAGCAGCCATAGACAGGGTCACGAGCAGTACTTC. Its protein is CASSHRQGHEQYF. Filled out from reference TRBV5-1 and TRBJ2-7, the complete variable domain reads KAGVTQTPRYLIKTRGQQVTLSCSPISGHRSVSWYQQTPGQGLQFLFEYFSETQRNKGNFPGRFSGRQFSNSRSEMNVSTLELGDSALYLCASSHRQGHEQYFGPGTRLTVT.

The chain recombines TRBV7-9 with TRBJ2-7; TRBD2 agrees at 8 bases. Germline assignment: CDR1 SEHNR and CDR2 FQNEAQ (reference sequence). V was pared by 2 bases and J by 3 bases, with 12 bases of the junction left unmatched. The CDR3 contains 17 residues. CDR3 protein: CASSLSPGMAGGYEQYF. In nucleotides, the CDR3 is TGTGCCAGCAGCTTATCTCCCGGCATGGCGGGAGGCTACGAGCAGTACTTC. Filled out from reference TRBV7-9 and TRBJ2-7, the complete variable domain reads DTGVSQNPRHKITKRGQNVTFRCDPISEHNRLYWYRQTLGQGPEFLTYFQNEAQLEKSRLLSDRFSAERPKGSFSTLEIQRTEQGDSAMYLCASSLSPGMAGGYEQYFGPGTRLTVT.

This clone came up once. This sequence joins TRBV27 and TRBJ1-2; TRBD1 matches 8 bases. CDR1 and CDR2 from the germline V gene are MNHEY and SMNVEV (reference sequence). This CDR3 is 15 amino acids long. After removal of 4 bases from V and 6 bases from J, the junction contained 10 bases not matched to a gene. The DNA of the CDR3 is TGTGCCAGCAGTTCATGGACAGGGAGGGAGCATGGCTACACCTTC. Its protein is CASSSWTGREHGYTF.

The CDR3 DNA is TGTGCCAGCAGCTTACAGACAGGTATAAGCACAGATACGCAGTATTTT. It codes for CASSLQTGISTDTQYF. This chain links TRBV7-9 with TRBJ2-3; the D gene is possibly TRBD1 (6 bases). This CDR3 contains 16 residues. CDR1 and CDR2 from the germline V gene are SEHNR and FQNEAQ (reference sequence). Trimming shortened V by 2 bases and J by 0 bases, and 12 bases separated the two germline ends.

The chain links TRBV3-1 (or the pseudogene TRBV3-2) to TRBJ1-5; no definite D call. V was cut by 1 base and J by 9 bases, with 7 bases left in between. CDR3 length: 12 amino acids. Germline-derived CDR1 and CDR2 are LGHDT and YNNKEL (reference sequence). In DNA form, the CDR3 reads TGTGCCAGCAGCCAAGTGGCAGGGCCCCAGCATTTT. As protein: CASSQVAGPQHF.

The chain couples TRBV28 to TRBJ1-3, with 8 bases lining up with TRBD1. V was clipped by 9 bases and J by 2 bases; unmatched bases: 6. CDR1 is MDHEN, CDR2 SYDVKM, per germline. CDR3 length: 14 amino acids. In DNA, the CDR3 is TGTGCCAGTTTTAACAGGGGGACTGGAAACACCATATATTTT. It translates to CASFNRGTGNTIYF.

The V gene is TRBV12-3 or TRBV12-4, the J gene TRBJ2-7, with D uncertain. This CDR3 spans 13 amino acids. The ends were cut back, 6 bases at V and 1 base at J, with 10 bases in the middle. CDR3 nucleotide sequence: TGTGCCAGCAGGTCAGCGAGGTCCTACGAGCAGTACTTC. It codes for CASRSARSYEQYF.

The rearrangement joins TRBV6-5 to TRBJ1-6; possibly TRBD1 for D (5 bases). V was clipped by 2 bases and J by 0 bases, with 5 bases between them. Germline-derived CDR1 and CDR2 are MNHEY and SVGAGI. The CDR3 is 15 amino acids. The CDR3 protein is CASSYDSSYNSPLHF. CDR3 in DNA: TGTGCCAGCAGTTACGACAGCTCCTATAATTCACCCCTCCACTTT.

The genes are TRBV19 and TRBJ2-7, with 12 bases aligning to TRBD2. V lost 4 bases to trimming and J lost 2 bases; unmatched junction nucleotides: 12. The length of the CDR3 is 18 residues. Germline V gene data show CDR1 as LNHDA and CDR2 as SQIVND (reference sequence). The CDR3 reads CASSTRTRLAGETYEQYF. The CDR3 DNA sequence: TGTGCCAGTAGTACCCGAACCAGACTAGCGGGGGAGACCTACGAGCAGTACTTC. The full variable domain, rest sourced from reference TRBV19 and TRBJ2-7, is DGGITQSPKYLFRKEGQNVTLSCEQNLNHDAMYWYRQDPGQGLRLIYYSQIVNDFQKGDIAEGYSVSREKKESFPLTVTSAQKNPTAFYLCASSTRTRLAGETYEQYFGPGTRLTVT.

The chain's CDR3 is CASSLVGDWYNSPLHF. The CDR3 DNA reads TGTGCCAGCAGCTTAGTGGGGGACTGGTATAATTCACCCCTCCACTTT. V is TRBV7-9 and J is TRBJ1-6, with TRBD1 as a possible D gene (5 bases). Between the trimmed V and J ends, which lost 1 base and 4 bases, there was a span of 11 bases. CDR3 size: 16 residues. The germline gives CDR1 SEHNR, CDR2 FQNEAQ (reference sequence). The whole variable domain, remainder taken from reference TRBV7-9 and TRBJ1-6, is DTGVSQNPRHKITKRGQNVTFRCDPISEHNRLYWYRQTLGQGPEFLTYFQNEAQLEKSRLLSDRFSAERPKGSFSTLEIQRTEQGDSAMYLCASSLVGDWYNSPLHFGNGTRLTVT.

The chain links TRBV12-5 to TRBJ1-1, with D unclear. Deletions cut 0 bases from V and 4 bases from J, with 12 bases between. The CDR3 has 15 amino acids. The germline V gene has CDR1 LGHNT and CDR2 FRNRAP. CDR3 residues: CASGLVLSQATEAFF. CDR3 DNA sequence: TGTGCTAGTGGTTTGGTACTGAGTCAGGCCACTGAAGCTTTCTTT.

In its sample, this clone was seen once. The rearrangement uses TRBV6-1 and TRBJ2-1; tentatively, D is TRBD1 (6 bases). Germline V gene sequence: CDR1 MNHNS, CDR2 SASEGT. Trimming stripped 2 bases from V and 3 bases from J, with 11 bases between. This CDR3 is built from 15 residues. CDR3 sequence: CASSEQGLNYNEQFF. CDR3 bases: TGTGCCAGCAGTGAACAGGGGTTAAACTACAATGAGCAGTTCTTC.

The V gene is TRBV6-6, the J gene TRBJ2-7; the match to TRBD1 covers 10 bases. Per germline, CDR1 MNHNY and CDR2 SVGAGI (reference sequence). The CDR3 loop spans 16 amino acids. The trim removed 0 bases at V and 7 bases at J, leaving 9 bases unmatched. The CDR3 region is CASSYSTRQGAGEQYF. In DNA form, the CDR3 reads TGTGCCAGCAGTTACTCGACGAGACAGGGGGCCGGAGAGCAGTACTTC.

CDR3 coding DNA: TGTGCCAGCAGTTTCAGGCAGATATACAATGAGCAGTTCTTC. It codes for CASSFRQIYNEQFF. This rearrangement joins TRBV28 to TRBJ2-1; D gene unclear. CDR1 is MDHEN and CDR2 is SYDVKM in the germline V gene. The CDR3 consists of 14 residues. The V end was cut by 3 bases, the J end by 4 bases, with 10 bases between.

This clone was counted between two and nine times. This sequence joins TRBV6-5 and TRBJ1-2; 7 nucleotides agree with TRBD1. The J segment lost 5 bases and the V segment lost 9 bases, leaving 6 bases of the junction unmatched. The CDR3 runs 12 residues. CDR1 and CDR2 (germline): MNHEY, SVGAGI. CDR3 sequence (DNA): TGTGCCAGTGGGGACAGAATTTATGGCTACACCTTC. Protein sequence: CASGDRIYGYTF.

The chain joins TRBV2 to TRBJ2-4, with TRBD1 matching 7 bases. V lost 5 bases to trimming and J lost 7 bases; unmatched junction nucleotides: 8. The CDR3 has 14 residues. Germline V gene data show CDR1 as SNHLY and CDR2 as FYNNEI. The CDR3 here is CASSPDRMGNIQYF. DNA of the CDR3: TGTGCCAGCAGTCCGGACAGGATGGGGAACATTCAGTACTTC.

The rearrangement joins TRBV12-3 or TRBV12-4 to TRBJ2-7; possibly TRBD1 for D (5 bases). The CDR3 has 11 residues. Trimming took 6 bases from V and 6 from J, leaving 9 bases between them. For the CDR3, the DNA is TGTGCCAGCAGAGACAGAGGCGAGCAGTACTTC. Residues: CASRDRGEQYF.